This TCR beta chain came from a study of OX40 agonist ivuxolimab in advanced cancers. Whole-study results and caveats: Relatively little clonal expansion, among the lowest observed, appeared in partial responders at 0.1-3.0 mg/kg. Clones of CD4+ and CD8+ blood T cells grew by week 6 at doses of 0.1 to 3.0 mg/kg.

TCRdb keeps only in-frame clones here, not all; method: immunoSEQ multiplex PCR. The data contain 15,000 to 20,000 clones, roughly nine tenths of them singletons. This clone is labeled as medium-sized. No antigen is known for it. The same CDR3 arises from other DNA sequences in this sample as well. There are 13 residues in the CDR3. Germline CDR1 is SGDLS and CDR2 is YYNGEE. V was shortened by 0 bases and J by 1 base, with 4 bases between the two germline ends. This clonotype was obtained from an adult with an advanced solid tumor such as melanoma, head and neck, liver or kidney cancer. The chain is built from TRBV9 and TRBJ1-1; no firm D call. Source: CD4+ or CD8+ T cells sorted from blood, taken in a trial of the OX40 agonist ivuxolimab. The CDR3 DNA is TGTGCCAGCAGCGTAGACTGGAACACTGAAGCTTTCTTT. It specifies CASSVDWNTEAFF. The variable domain in full, completed from reference TRBV9 and TRBJ1-1, reads DSGVTQTPKHLITATGQRVTLRCSPRSGDLSVYWYQQSLDQGLQFLIQYYNGEERAKGNILERFSAQQFPDLHSELNLSSLELGDSALYFCASSVDWNTEAFFGQGTRLTVV.